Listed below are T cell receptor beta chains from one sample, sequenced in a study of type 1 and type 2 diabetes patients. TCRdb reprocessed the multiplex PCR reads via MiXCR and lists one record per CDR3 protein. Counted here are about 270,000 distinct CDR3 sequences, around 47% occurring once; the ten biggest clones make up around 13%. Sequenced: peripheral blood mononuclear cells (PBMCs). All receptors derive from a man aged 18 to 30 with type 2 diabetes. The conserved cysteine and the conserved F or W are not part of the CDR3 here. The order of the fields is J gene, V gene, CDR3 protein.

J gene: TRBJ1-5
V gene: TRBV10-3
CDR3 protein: AIKGTGNQPQH

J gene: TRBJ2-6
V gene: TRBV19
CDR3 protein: ASSIAFPGSGANVLT

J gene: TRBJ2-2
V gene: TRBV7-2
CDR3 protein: ASSLNSASGGVRELF

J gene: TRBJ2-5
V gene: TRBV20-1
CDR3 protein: SARDREETQY

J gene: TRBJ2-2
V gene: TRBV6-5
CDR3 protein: ASTIAGEHTGELF

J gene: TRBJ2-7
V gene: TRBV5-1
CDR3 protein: ASSLGPLYEQY

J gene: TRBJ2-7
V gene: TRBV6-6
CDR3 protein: ASRIGGGSSYEQY

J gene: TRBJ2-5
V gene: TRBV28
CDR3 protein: ASSTGQGVSETQY

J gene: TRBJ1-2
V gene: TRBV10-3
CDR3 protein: ASSYSSMGQISIGYT

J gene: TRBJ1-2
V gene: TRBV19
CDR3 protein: ASYLGQGSPYGYT

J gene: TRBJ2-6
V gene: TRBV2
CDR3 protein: ASRTLGTGFSGANVLT

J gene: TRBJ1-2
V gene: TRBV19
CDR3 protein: ASRTPQGVDGYT

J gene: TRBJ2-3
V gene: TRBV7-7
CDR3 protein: ASSPTVLSTDTQY

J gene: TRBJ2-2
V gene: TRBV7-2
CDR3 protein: ASSPSTGTGELF

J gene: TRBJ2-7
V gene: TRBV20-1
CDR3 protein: SARRTSGYEQH

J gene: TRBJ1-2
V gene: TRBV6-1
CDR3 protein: ATATLPGQLPYGYT

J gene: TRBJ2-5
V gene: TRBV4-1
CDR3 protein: ASSQDTGLAGGETQY

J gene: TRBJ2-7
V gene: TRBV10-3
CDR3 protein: AIRMGQGGIEQY

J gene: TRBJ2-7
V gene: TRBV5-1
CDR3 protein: ASSLLAGGLTVSYEQY

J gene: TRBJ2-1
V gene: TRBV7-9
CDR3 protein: ASSLDGSGGDNEQF

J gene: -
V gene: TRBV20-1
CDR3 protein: SARPTSTSGLYNEQF

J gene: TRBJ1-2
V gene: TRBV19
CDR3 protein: ASAKPGHSNYGYT

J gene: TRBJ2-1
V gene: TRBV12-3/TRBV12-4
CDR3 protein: ASSLAEYNEQF

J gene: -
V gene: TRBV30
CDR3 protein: AWSGAYEQY

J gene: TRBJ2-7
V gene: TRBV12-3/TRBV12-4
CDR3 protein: ASSLVSFRVYEQY

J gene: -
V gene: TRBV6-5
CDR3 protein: ASSVGGSYEQF

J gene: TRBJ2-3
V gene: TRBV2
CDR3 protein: ASSEDSYTDTQY

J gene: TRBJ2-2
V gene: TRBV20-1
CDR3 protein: SASEIWGELF

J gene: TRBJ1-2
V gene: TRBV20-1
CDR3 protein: SARGGRGRSDGYT

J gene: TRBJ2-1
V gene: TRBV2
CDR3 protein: ASIQSGSSYNEQF

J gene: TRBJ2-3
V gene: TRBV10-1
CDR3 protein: ASSGSGTDTQY